A single sample gave rise to the 21 T cell receptor beta chains below, sequenced in a study of T cells in Graves' hyperthyroidism and ophthalmopathy. Amplification of TCR beta CDR3 regions was performed using RNA transcripts as template. When the TCR CDR3 underwent first-round RT-PCR, the HTBI primer set was used. TCRdb re-analysed the multiplex PCR reads in MiXCR, keeping a single row per CDR3 protein. The sample lists around 420,000 distinct CDR3 sequences, about an eighth seen once, with 5% to 6.5% in the top ten. Sequencing used blood. These receptor sequences come from a woman between 18 and 29 years old with Graves' hyperthyroidism.

This clonotype was seen a few times. The chain uses TRBV12-3 or TRBV12-4 and TRBJ1-1, with D perhaps TRBD1 (6 bases). With 7 bases removed from V and 1 base from J, the gap between germline ends came to 13 bases. The CDR3 is made up of 14 amino acids. CDR3: CASTLRQANTEAFF. In DNA form, the CDR3 reads TGTGCCAGCACCTTACGACAGGCGAACACTGAAGCTTTCTTT.

This clonotype was counted ten times or more. V is TRBV7-2 and J is TRBJ1-1, with D hard to call. Trimming shortened V by 5 bases and J by 7 bases, and 11 bases separated the two germline ends. CDR3 size: 12 residues. Germline CDR1 reads SGHTA; CDR2 reads FQGNSA. Written as DNA, the CDR3 is TGTGCCAGCAGCACATGGACCCTTGAAGCTTTCTTT. Encoded protein: CASSTWTLEAFF.

V and J are TRBV6-1 and TRBJ1-1; the match to TRBD1 covers 11 bases. The CDR3 runs to 13 residues. In germline, CDR1 is MNHNS, CDR2 SASEGT. The ends lost 8 bases at V and 7 bases at J; junction bases unmatched: 6. In nucleotides, the CDR3 is TGTGCCAGCGTAGGACAGGGGGCCGGTGAAGCTTTCTTT. Amino acids: CASVGQGAGEAFF.

V and J are TRBV12-3 or TRBV12-4 and TRBJ2-7, with a tentative D call TRBD1 (6 bases). V gave up 5 bases and J gave up 4 bases, with 18 bases separating them. The CDR3 covers 15 residues. The CDR3, as DNA: TGTGCCAGCAGTGCCGGAGGACAGAAGATTTACGAGCAGTACTTC. It specifies CASSAGGQKIYEQYF.

This clonotype has ten or more counts. The chain has TRBV28 and TRBJ1-1, with unresolved D. CDR1 MDHEN and CDR2 SYDVKM come from the germline V gene. V lost 3 bases, J lost 0 bases, and 5 bases lay in between. The CDR3 has 13 amino acids. The DNA of the CDR3 is TGTGCCAGCAGTTTGTGGGTGAACACTGAAGCTTTCTTT. It codes for CASSLWVNTEAFF.

This clonotype was seen many times. This chain uses TRBV12-3 or TRBV12-4 with TRBJ2-2; no definite D call. The CDR3 contains 14 residues. V lost 4 bases to trimming and J lost 1 base, with 7 bases between them. The CDR3 DNA reads TGTGCCAGCAGTTCCCCATTGAACACCGGGGAGCTGTTTTTT. Its protein is CASSSPLNTGELFF.

This clonotype appeared a few times. V gene TRBV6-2 or TRBV6-3 combines with J gene TRBJ2-1, with 7 bases that match TRBD2. This CDR3 has 11 amino acids. Trimming took 6 bases from V and 15 from J; bases not matched to a gene: 8. The germline gives CDR1 MNHEY, CDR2 SVGEGT. The CDR3 protein is CASRDQRGPFF. The CDR3 bases are TGTGCCAGCAGAGACCAGCGGGGCCCGTTCTTC.

The chain uses TRBV19 and TRBJ1-6, with TRBD1 identical over 7 bases. The CDR3 runs to 16 residues. Germline V gene lookup returns CDR1 LNHDA and CDR2 SQIVND (reference sequence). The junction had 7 bases not matched to a gene; V was cut back by 3 bases and J by 5 bases. The CDR3 bases are TGTGCCAGTAGTATCCGGGGGGACAGAGATAATTCACCCCTCCACTTT. Its translation is CASSIRGDRDNSPLHF.

This clonotype was observed at least ten times. This chain joins TRBV27 and TRBJ1-2, with 11 nucleotides matching TRBD1. J was trimmed by 7 bases and V by 4 bases; bases with no gene match: 5. Germline V gene lookup returns CDR1 MNHEY and CDR2 SMNVEV (reference sequence). The CDR3 has 14 amino acids. CDR3 DNA sequence: TGTGCCAGCAGTTACGGACAGGGGGCGGGTGGCTACACCTTC. Translation gives CASSYGQGAGGYTF.

V usage is TRBV5-1 and J usage is TRBJ2-2; D ambiguous. V was pared by 4 bases and J by 6 bases, with 16 bases between. Looked up from germline, CDR1 is SGHRS and CDR2 is YFSETQ. CDR3 size: 15 residues. The CDR3 protein is CASSPAETLSGELFF. The CDR3 DNA reads as TGCGCCAGCAGCCCAGCCGAAACGCTGTCCGGGGAGCTGTTTTTT.

V and J are TRBV10-3 and TRBJ1-1; 7 bases line up with TRBD1. The CDR3 is made up of 12 amino acids. The J segment lost 4 bases and the V segment lost 7 bases, leaving 3 bases of the junction unmatched. In germline, CDR1 is ENHRY, CDR2 SYGVKD. The CDR3 DNA reads TGTGCCATCAAAGACAGGGCCACTGAAGCTTTCTTT. Its protein is CAIKDRATEAFF.

The chain uses TRBV5-5 and TRBJ2-5; 9 bases are shared with TRBD1. The CDR3 contains 15 residues. Germline lookup yields CDR1 SGHKS and CDR2 YYEKEE (reference sequence). V was pared by 4 bases and J by 1 base, with 5 bases of the junction left unmatched. The CDR3 loop is CASSHPGQGQETQYF. The CDR3 bases are TGTGCCAGCAGCCACCCGGGACAGGGCCAAGAGACCCAGTACTTC. The full variable domain, with the rest looked up from reference TRBV5-5 and TRBJ2-5, is DAGVTQSPTHLIKTRGQQVTLRCSPISGHKSVSWYQQVLGQGPQFIFQYYEKEERGRGNFPDRFSARQFPNYSSELNVNALLLGDSALYLCASSHPGQGQETQYFGPGTRLLVL.

This clonotype was seen many times. V usage is TRBV28 and J usage is TRBJ2-2; D gene ambiguous. V gave up 1 base and J gave up 0 bases, with 12 bases separating them. CDR1 is MDHEN and CDR2 is SYDVKM in the germline V gene. The CDR3 is 17 amino acids. The CDR3 region is CASSLFRLRTNTGELFF. CDR3 in DNA: TGTGCCAGCAGTTTATTCAGGCTACGAACGAACACCGGGGAGCTGTTTTTT. Full variable domain (remainder filled in from reference TRBV28 and TRBJ2-2): DVKVTQSSRYLVKRTGEKVFLECVQDMDHENMFWYRQDPGLGLRLIYFSYDVKMKEKGDIPEGYSVSREKKERFSLILESASTNQTSMYLCASSLFRLRTNTGELFFGEGSRLTVL.

This clonotype was counted many times. This chain uses TRBV12-5 with TRBJ2-2; no firm D call. CDR1 is LGHNT, CDR2 FRNRAP, per germline. The CDR3 extends over 13 amino acids. Trimming shortened V by 1 base and J by 6 bases, and 6 bases separated the two germline ends. The CDR3 bases are TGTGCTAGTGGTTTGGGGCCCTCCGGGGAGCTGTTTTTT. Amino acid sequence: CASGLGPSGELFF.

The V call is TRBV20-1, the J call TRBJ1-5, with TRBD1 matching 8 bases. The germline gives CDR1 DFQATT, CDR2 SNEGSKA (reference sequence). The V gene end was trimmed by 5 bases and the J gene end by 2 bases; junction bases not matched to a gene: 2. This CDR3 spans 13 amino acids. Here the CDR3 DNA reads TGCAGTGCTTACAGGGGGGGCAATCAGCCCCAGCATTTT. This sequence encodes CSAYRGGNQPQHF.

At least ten counts were recorded for this clonotype. This chain connects TRBV20-1 to TRBJ2-4; no reliable D call. The CDR3 runs to 14 residues. V was pared by 3 bases and J by 1 base, with 10 bases between. Germline V gene lookup returns CDR1 DFQATT and CDR2 SNEGSKA (reference sequence). The CDR3 DNA reads as TGCAGTGCTAGGTCTTCGGAGGCCAAAAACATTCAGTACTTC. This encodes CSARSSEAKNIQYF.

The chain uses TRBV11-2 and TRBJ2-1; 11 bases line up with TRBD2. CDR3 length equals 16 residues. V gave up 3 bases and J gave up 6 bases; unmatched junction bases: 7. The V gene's germline CDR1 is SGHAT and CDR2 FQNNGV. This CDR3 reads CASSFAITSGSNEQFF. The DNA for the CDR3 is TGTGCCAGCAGCTTCGCGATTACTAGCGGGAGCAATGAGCAGTTCTTC. Complete variable domain (other parts from reference TRBV11-2 and TRBJ2-1): EAGVAQSPRYKIIEKRQSVAFWCNPISGHATLYWYQQILGQGPKLLIQFQNNGVVDDSQLPKDRFSAERLKGVDSTLKIQPAKLEDSAVYLCASSFAITSGSNEQFFGPGTRLTVL.

The chain couples TRBV30 to TRBJ1-6, with 7 nucleotides matching TRBD1. There are 14 residues in the CDR3. The J segment lost 5 bases and the V segment lost 4 bases, leaving 5 bases of the junction unmatched. In germline, CDR1 is GTSNPN, CDR2 SVGIG (reference sequence). The CDR3 DNA reads as TGTGCCTGGAATCCAGACAGGGATAATTCACCCCTCCACTTT. Encoded protein: CAWNPDRDNSPLHF. The full variable domain, rest sourced from reference TRBV30 and TRBJ1-6, is SQTIHQWPATLVQPVGSPLSLECTVEGTSNPNLYWYRQAAGRGLQLLFYSVGIGQISSEVPQNLSASRPQDRQFILSSKKLLLSDSGFYLCAWNPDRDNSPLHFGNGTRLTVT.

Many counts were recorded for this clonotype. This chain connects TRBV7-8 to TRBJ2-1, with 15 bases identical to TRBD2. The ends lost 4 bases at V and 9 bases at J; junction bases unmatched: 7. The CDR3 covers 16 residues. In germline, CDR1 is SGHVS, CDR2 FQNEAQ. CDR3 coding DNA: TGTGCCAGCAGCTCGGGACTAGCGGGGGGTTCCGCTGAGCAGTTCTTC. Amino acid sequence: CASSSGLAGGSAEQFF.

This clonotype was detected only a few times. The chain joins TRBV2 to TRBJ2-7; maybe TRBD2 (5 bases). Trimming cost V 7 bases and J 4 bases, with 17 bases left between them. Germline lookup yields CDR1 SNHLY and CDR2 FYNNEI. The CDR3 totals 14 residues. CDR3 residues: CASTGMSVPYEQYF. The CDR3 nucleotides are TGTGCCAGCACGGGGATGTCCGTTCCATACGAGCAGTACTTC. Based on the CDR3 plus reference TRBV2 and TRBJ2-7, the full variable domain is EPEVTQTPSHQVTQMGQEVILRCVPISNHLYFYWYRQILGQKVEFLVSFYNNEISEKSEIFDDQFSVERPDGSNFTLKIRSTKLEDSAMYFCASTGMSVPYEQYFGPGTRLTVT.

The V gene is TRBV4-1, the J gene TRBJ2-2, with TRBD2 as a possible D gene (5 bases). V dropped 0 bases and J dropped 4 bases, with 9 bases sitting between them. The CDR3 runs 15 residues. CDR1 is MGHRA, CDR2 YSYEKL, per germline. The CDR3 loop reads CASSQDKRITGELFF. DNA for the CDR3: TGCGCCAGCAGCCAAGATAAGCGGATCACCGGGGAGCTGTTTTTT.